Each of the 4 T cell receptor beta chains below was sequenced from the same sample in a study of Ad26.COV2.S vaccination and SARS-CoV-2 variants. Libraries were prepared by immunoSEQ multiplex PCR; TCRdb keeps only in-frame clonotypes and omits some of them. The sample consists of hundreds of thousands of clones, 90% of them appearing once. Noted treatment: over 15 received Ad26.COV2.S at low or high dose, single or two shots; 5 received placebo; per-sample allocation not given. Collection of the samples took place on day 63 after the first injection of vaccine or placebo. Material: peripheral blood, obtained in a trial of Ad26.COV2.S vaccine versus placebo. The receptors come from a person aged 18 to 59 who received the Ad26.COV2.S COVID-19 vaccine or a placebo.

This clone was found once. The CDR3 DNA follows: TGTGCCAGCAGTGAAGGGGCTCAAATAACAGATACGCAGTATTTT. Amino acid sequence: CASSEGAQITDTQYF. The rearrangement uses TRBV2 and TRBJ2-3; D remains unclear. The CDR3 is 15 amino acids. V was shortened by 1 base and J by 3 bases, with 11 bases between the two germline ends. Germline V gives CDR1 SNHLY, CDR2 FYNNEI.

The V call is TRBV5-1, the J call TRBJ2-7; D unclear. Trimming cost V 0 bases and J 0 bases, with 10 bases left between them. The CDR3 is made up of 15 amino acids. Germline CDR1 SGHRS, CDR2 YFSETQ. CDR3 sequence reads: CASSLEVSSSYEQYF. For the CDR3, the DNA is TGCGCCAGCAGCTTGGAGGTCAGCAGCTCCTACGAGCAGTACTTC.

The V gene is TRBV7-9, the J gene TRBJ2-5; the match to TRBD1 covers 8 bases. Germline V CDR1 and CDR2: SEHNR, FQNEAQ (reference sequence). After removal of 2 bases from V and 9 bases from J, the junction contained 8 bases not matched to a gene. This CDR3 contains 14 residues. CDR3 amino acids: CASSLTGTGEAQYF. CDR3 in DNA: TGTGCCAGCAGCTTAACTGGGACAGGAGAAGCCCAGTACTTC.

The rearrangement links TRBV5-1 to TRBJ1-4, with TRBD1 matching 7 bases. Germline CDR1 is SGHRS and CDR2 is YFSETQ. V shed 5 bases and J 4 bases; nucleotides not matched to a gene: 2. This CDR3 contains 13 residues. The CDR3 bases are TGCGCCAGCAGGGGACAGAATAATGAAAAACTGTTTTTT. This gives the protein CASRGQNNEKLFF.